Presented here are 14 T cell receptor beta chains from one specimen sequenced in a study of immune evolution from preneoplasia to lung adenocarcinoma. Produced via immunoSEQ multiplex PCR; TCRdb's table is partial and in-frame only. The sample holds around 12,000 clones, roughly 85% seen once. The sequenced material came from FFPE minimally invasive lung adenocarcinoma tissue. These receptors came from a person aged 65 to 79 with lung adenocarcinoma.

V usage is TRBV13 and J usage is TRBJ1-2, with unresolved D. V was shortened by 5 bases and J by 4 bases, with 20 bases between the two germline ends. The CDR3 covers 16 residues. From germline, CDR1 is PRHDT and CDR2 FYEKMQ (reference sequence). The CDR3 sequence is CASSLRAGKSPYGYTF. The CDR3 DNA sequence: TGTGCCAGCAGCCTTAGGGCGGGGAAGTCGCCCTATGGCTACACCTTC.

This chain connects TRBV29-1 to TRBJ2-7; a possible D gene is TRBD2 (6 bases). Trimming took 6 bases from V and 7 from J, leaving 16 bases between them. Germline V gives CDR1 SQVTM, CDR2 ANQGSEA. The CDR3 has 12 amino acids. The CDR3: CSVSPGVGEQYF. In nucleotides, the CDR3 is TGCAGCGTGTCCCCGGGAGTAGGGGAGCAGTACTTC.

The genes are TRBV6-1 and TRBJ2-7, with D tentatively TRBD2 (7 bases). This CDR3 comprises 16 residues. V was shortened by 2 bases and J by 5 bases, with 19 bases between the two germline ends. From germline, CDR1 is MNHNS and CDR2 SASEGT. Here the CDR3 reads CASSERAPGAGDEQYF. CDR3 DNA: TGTGCCAGCAGTGAACGTGCCCCAGGGGCGGGGGACGAGCAGTACTTC.

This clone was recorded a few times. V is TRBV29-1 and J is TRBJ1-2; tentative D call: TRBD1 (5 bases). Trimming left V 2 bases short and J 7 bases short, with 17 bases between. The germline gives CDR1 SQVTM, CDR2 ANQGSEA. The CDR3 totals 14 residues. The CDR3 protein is CSVERGWRGGGYTF. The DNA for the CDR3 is TGCAGCGTTGAAAGGGGATGGAGAGGTGGTGGCTACACCTTC.

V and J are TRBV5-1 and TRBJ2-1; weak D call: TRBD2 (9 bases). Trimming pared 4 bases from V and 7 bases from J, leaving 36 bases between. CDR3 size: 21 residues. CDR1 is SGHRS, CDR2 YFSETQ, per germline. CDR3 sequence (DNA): TGCGCCAGCAGCGGTGGGACCTCCGGGACAGGCGCGGCTAGCGGGAAGAATGAGCAGTTCTTC. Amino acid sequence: CASSGGTSGTGAASGKNEQFF.

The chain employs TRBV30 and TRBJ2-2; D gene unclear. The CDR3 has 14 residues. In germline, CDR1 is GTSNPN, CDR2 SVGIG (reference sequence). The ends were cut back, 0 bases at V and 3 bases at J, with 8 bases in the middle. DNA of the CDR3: TGTGCCTGGAGTGTCGTTAGGGACACCGGGGAGCTGTTTTTT. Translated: CAWSVVRDTGELFF.

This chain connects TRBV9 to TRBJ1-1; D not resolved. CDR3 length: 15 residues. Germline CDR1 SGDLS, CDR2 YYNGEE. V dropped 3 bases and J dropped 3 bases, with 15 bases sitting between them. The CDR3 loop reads CASSESKTAHTEAFF. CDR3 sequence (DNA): TGTGCCAGCAGCGAAAGTAAAACAGCGCACACTGAAGCTTTCTTT. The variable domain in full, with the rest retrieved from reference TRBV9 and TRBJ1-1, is DSGVTQTPKHLITATGQRVTLRCSPRSGDLSVYWYQQSLDQGLQFLIQYYNGEERAKGNILERFSAQQFPDLHSELNLSSLELGDSALYFCASSESKTAHTEAFFGQGTRLTVV.

The CDR3 loop is CASSQGYEAFF. CDR3 sequence (DNA): TGTGCCAGCAGTCAGGGGTATGAGGCTTTCTTT. The chain has TRBV6-5 and TRBJ1-1; D is perhaps TRBD1 (6 bases). Germline V gene data show CDR1 as MNHEY and CDR2 as SVGAGI. The V end was cut by 5 bases, the J end by 11 bases, with 12 bases between. The CDR3 spans 11 residues.

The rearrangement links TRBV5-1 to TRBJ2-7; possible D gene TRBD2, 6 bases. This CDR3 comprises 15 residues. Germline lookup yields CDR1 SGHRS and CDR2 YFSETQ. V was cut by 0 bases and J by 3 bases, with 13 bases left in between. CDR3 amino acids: CASSLASAGNYEQYF. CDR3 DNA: TGCGCCAGCAGCTTGGCCTCGGCGGGGAACTACGAGCAGTACTTC.

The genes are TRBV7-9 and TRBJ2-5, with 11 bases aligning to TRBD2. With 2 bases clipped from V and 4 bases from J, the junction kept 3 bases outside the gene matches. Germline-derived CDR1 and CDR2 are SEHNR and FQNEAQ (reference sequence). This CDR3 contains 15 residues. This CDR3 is CASSLTSGRLETQYF. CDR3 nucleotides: TGTGCCAGCAGCTTAACTAGCGGGAGATTAGAGACCCAGTACTTC.

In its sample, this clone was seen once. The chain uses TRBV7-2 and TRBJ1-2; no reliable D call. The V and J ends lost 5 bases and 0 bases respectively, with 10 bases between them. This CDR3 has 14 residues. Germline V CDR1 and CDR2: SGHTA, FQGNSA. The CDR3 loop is CASSPDPTNYGYTF. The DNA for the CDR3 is TGTGCCAGCAGCCCGGACCCGACTAACTATGGCTACACCTTC.

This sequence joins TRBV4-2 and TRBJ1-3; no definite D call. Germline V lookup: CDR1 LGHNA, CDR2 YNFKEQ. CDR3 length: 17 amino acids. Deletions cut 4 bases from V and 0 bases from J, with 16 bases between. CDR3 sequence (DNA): TGTGCCAGCAGCCCTCCGCGGCCAGGCGGCTCTGGAAACACCATATATTTT. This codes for CASSPPRPGGSGNTIYF.

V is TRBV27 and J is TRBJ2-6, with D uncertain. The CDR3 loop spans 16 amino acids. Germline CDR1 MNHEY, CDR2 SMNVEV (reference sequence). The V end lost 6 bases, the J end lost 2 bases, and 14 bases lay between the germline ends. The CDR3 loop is CASRPPSRAGANVLTF. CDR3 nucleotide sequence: TGTGCCAGCAGGCCCCCTAGTCGGGCTGGGGCCAACGTCCTGACTTTC.

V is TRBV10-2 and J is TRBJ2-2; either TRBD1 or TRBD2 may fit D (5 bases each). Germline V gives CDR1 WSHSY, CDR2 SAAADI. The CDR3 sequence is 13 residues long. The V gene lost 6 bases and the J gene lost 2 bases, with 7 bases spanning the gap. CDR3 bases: TGCGCCAGCAGGAGGGGTAACACCGGGGAGCTGTTTTTT. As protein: CASRRGNTGELFF.